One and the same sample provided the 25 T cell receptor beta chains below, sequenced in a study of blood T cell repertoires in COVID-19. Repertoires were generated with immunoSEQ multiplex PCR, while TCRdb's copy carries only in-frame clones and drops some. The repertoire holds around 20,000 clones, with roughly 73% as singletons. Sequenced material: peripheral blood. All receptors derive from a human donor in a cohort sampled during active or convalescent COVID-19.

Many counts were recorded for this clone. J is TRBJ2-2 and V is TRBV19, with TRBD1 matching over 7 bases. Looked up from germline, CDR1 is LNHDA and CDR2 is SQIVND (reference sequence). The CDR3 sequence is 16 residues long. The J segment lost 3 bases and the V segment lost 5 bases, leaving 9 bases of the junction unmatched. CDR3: CASSLWGQSYTGELFF. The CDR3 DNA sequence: TGTGCCAGTAGTCTTTGGGGACAGTCCTACACCGGGGAGCTGTTTTTT. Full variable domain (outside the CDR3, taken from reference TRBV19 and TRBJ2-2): DGGITQSPKYLFRKEGQNVTLSCEQNLNHDAMYWYRQDPGQGLRLIYYSQIVNDFQKGDIAEGYSVSREKKESFPLTVTSAQKNPTAFYLCASSLWGQSYTGELFFGEGSRLTVL.

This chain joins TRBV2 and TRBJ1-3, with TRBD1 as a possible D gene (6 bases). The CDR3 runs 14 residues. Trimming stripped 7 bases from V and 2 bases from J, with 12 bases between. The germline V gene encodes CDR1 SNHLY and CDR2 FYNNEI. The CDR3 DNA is TGTGCCAGCACCCAACAGGGAACTGGAAACACCATATATTTT. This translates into CASTQQGTGNTIYF.

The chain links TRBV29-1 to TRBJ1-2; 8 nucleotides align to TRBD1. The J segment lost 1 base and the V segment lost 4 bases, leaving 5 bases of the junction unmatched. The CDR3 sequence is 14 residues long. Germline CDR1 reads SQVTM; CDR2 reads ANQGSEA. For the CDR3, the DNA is TGCAGCGTTGTGGGGGACAGGAGTAACTATGGCTACACCTTC. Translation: CSVVGDRSNYGYTF.

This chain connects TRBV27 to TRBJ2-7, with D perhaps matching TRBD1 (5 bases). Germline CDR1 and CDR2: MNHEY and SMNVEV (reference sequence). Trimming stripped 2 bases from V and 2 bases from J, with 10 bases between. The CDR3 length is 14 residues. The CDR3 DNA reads TGTGCCAGCAGTTTAGCAGGGATGCCCTACGAGCAGTACTTC. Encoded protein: CASSLAGMPYEQYF.

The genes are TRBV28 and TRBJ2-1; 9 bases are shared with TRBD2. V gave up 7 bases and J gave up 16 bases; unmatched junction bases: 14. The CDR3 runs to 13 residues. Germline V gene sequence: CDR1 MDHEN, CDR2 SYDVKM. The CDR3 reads CASMTRAGGPYFF. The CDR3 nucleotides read TGTGCCAGCATGACTCGGGCGGGGGGGCCCTATTTCTTC.

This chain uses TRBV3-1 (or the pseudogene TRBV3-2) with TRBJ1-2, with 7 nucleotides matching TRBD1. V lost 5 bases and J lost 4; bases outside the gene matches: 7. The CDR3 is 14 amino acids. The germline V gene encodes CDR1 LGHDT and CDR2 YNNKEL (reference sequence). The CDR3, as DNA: TGTGCCAGCAGCAACCGACAGGGTATCTATGGCTACACCTTC. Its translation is CASSNRQGIYGYTF.

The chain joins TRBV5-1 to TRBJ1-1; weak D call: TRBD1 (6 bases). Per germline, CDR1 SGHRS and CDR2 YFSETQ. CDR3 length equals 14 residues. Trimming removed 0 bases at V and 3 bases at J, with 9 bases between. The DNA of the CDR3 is TGCGCCAGCAGCTTGGGGGCAGGGGACACTGAAGCTTTCTTT. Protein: CASSLGAGDTEAFF.

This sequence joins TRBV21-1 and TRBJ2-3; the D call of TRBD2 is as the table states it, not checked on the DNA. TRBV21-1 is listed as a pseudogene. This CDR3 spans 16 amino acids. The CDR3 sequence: CASSGTERCGGYTQYF. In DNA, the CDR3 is TGTGCCAGCAGCGGAACAGAGCGGTGCGGGGGATATACGCAGTATTTT.

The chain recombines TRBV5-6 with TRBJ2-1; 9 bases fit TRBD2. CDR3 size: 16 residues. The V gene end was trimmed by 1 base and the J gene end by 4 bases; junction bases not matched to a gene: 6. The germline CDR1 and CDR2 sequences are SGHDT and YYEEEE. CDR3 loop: CASSLPRGRGYNEQFF. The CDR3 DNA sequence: TGTGCCAGCAGCTTGCCTCGCGGGAGGGGATACAATGAGCAGTTCTTC.

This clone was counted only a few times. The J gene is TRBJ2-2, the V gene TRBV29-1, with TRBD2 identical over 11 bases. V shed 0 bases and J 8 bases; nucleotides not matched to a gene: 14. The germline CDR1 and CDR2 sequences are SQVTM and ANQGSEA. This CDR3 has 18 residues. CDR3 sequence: CSVEDRRLAGGDLGELFF. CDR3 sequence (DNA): TGCAGCGTTGAAGATCGGCGCTTAGCGGGAGGGGACTTAGGGGAGCTGTTTTTT.

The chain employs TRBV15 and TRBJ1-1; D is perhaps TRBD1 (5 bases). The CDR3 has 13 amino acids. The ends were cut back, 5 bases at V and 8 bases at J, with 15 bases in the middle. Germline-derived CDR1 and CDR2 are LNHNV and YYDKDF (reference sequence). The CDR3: CATSGWGVTEAFF. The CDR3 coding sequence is TGTGCCACCAGCGGATGGGGCGTCACCGAAGCTTTCTTT.

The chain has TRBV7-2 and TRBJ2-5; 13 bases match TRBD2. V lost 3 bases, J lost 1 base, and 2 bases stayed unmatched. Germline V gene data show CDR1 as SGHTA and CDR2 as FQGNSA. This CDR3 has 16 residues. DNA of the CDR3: TGTGCCAGCAGCTTGGGACTAGCGGGAACCCAAGAGACCCAGTACTTC. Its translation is CASSLGLAGTQETQYF.

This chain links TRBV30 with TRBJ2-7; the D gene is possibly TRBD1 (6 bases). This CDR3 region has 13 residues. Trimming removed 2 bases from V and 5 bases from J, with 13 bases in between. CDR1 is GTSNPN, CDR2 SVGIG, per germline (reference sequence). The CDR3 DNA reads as TGTGCCTGGAGTCCGAACCAGGGGAACGAGCAGTACTTC. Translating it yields CAWSPNQGNEQYF.

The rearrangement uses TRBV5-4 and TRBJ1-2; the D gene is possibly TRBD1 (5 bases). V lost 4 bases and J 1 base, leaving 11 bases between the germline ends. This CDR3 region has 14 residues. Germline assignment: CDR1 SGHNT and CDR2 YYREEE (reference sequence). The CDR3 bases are TGTGCCAGCAGCCCGGACAAGGGTAACTATGGCTACACCTTC. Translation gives CASSPDKGNYGYTF.

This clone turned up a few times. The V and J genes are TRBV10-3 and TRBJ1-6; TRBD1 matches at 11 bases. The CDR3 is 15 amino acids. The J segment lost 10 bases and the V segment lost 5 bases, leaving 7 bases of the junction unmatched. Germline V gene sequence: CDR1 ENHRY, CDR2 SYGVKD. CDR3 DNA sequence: TGTGCCATCAGTCGGGGACAGGGGGAAGGCTCACCCCTCCACTTT. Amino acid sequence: CAISRGQGEGSPLHF.

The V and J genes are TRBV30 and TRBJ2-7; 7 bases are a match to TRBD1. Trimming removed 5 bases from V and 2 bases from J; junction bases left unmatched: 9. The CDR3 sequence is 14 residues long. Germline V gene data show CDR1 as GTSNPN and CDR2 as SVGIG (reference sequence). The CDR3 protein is CAWGTGTATYEQYF. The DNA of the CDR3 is TGTGCCTGGGGTACCGGGACAGCGACCTACGAGCAGTACTTC.

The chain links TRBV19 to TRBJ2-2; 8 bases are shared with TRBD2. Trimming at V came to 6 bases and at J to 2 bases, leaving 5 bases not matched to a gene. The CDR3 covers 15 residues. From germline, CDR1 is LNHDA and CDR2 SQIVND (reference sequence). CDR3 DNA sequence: TGTGCCAGTAGGCGGGAGGCTATCAACACCGGGGAGCTGTTTTTT. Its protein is CASRREAINTGELFF.

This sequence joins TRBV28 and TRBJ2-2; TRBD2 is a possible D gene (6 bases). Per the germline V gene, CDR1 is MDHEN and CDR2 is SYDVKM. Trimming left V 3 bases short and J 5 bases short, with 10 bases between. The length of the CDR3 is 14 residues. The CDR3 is CASSFISGTGELFF. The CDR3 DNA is TGTGCCAGCAGTTTTATTAGCGGTACCGGGGAGCTGTTTTTT.

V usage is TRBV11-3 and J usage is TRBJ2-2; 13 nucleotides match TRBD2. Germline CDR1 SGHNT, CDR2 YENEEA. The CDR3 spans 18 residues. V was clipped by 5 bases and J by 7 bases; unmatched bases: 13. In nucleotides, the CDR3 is TGTGCCAGCAGCCGTGGCTTGGGACTAGCGGGAAGAGGCGGGGAGCTGTTTTTT. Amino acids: CASSRGLGLAGRGGELFF. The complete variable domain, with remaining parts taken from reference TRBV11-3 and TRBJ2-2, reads EAGVVQSPRYKIIEKKQPVAFWCNPISGHNTLYWYLQNLGQGPELLIRYENEEAVDDSQLPKDRFSAERLKGVDSTLKIQPAELGDSAVYLCASSRGLGLAGRGGELFFGEGSRLTVL.

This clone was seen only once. The CDR3 reads CASSLKGTDQLSGNTIYF. CDR3 nucleotides: TGCGCCAGCAGCTTAAAAGGGACAGACCAACTATCTGGAAACACCATATATTTT. The rearrangement uses TRBV5-1 and TRBJ1-3, with 7 bases aligning to TRBD1. Germline V gives CDR1 SGHRS, CDR2 YFSETQ. The V gene end was trimmed by 2 bases and the J gene end by 1 base; junction bases not matched to a gene: 12. The CDR3 covers 18 residues.

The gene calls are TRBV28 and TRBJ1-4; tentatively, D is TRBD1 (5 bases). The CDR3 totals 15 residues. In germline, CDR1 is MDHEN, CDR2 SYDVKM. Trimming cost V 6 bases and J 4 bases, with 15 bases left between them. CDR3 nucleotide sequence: TGTGCCAGCAGCCCAGTGGGGGGGGTTAATGAAAAACTGTTTTTT. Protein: CASSPVGGVNEKLFF. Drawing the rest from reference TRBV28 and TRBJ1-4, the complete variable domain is DVKVTQSSRYLVKRTGEKVFLECVQDMDHENMFWYRQDPGLGLRLIYFSYDVKMKEKGDIPEGYSVSREKKERFSLILESASTNQTSMYLCASSPVGGVNEKLFFGSGTQLSVL.

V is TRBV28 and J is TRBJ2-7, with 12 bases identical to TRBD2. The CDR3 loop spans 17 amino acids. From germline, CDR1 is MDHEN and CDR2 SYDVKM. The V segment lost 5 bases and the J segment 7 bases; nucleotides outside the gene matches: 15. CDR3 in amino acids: CASSLPTRLAGVREQYF. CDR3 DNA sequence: TGTGCCAGCAGTCTACCCACCAGACTAGCGGGAGTACGTGAGCAGTACTTC.

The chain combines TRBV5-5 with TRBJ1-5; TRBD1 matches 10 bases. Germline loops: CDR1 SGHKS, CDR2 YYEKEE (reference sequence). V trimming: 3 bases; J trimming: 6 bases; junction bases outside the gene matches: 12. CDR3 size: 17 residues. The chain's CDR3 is CASSWEPGQGSGQPQHF. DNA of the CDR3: TGTGCCAGCAGCTGGGAACCGGGACAGGGGTCGGGTCAGCCCCAGCATTTT.

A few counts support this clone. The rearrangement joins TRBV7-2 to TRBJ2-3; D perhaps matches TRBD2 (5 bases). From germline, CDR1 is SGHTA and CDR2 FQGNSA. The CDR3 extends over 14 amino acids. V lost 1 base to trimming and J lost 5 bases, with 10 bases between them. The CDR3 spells CASSLVGIQDTQYF. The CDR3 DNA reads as TGTGCCAGCAGCTTAGTCGGGATTCAAGATACGCAGTATTTT.

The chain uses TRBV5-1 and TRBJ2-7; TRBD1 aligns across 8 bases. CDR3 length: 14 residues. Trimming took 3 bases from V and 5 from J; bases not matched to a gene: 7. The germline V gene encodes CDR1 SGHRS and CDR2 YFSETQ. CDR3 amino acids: CASSSDRAADEQYF. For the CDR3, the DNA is TGCGCCAGCAGCTCGGACAGGGCCGCGGACGAGCAGTACTTC.